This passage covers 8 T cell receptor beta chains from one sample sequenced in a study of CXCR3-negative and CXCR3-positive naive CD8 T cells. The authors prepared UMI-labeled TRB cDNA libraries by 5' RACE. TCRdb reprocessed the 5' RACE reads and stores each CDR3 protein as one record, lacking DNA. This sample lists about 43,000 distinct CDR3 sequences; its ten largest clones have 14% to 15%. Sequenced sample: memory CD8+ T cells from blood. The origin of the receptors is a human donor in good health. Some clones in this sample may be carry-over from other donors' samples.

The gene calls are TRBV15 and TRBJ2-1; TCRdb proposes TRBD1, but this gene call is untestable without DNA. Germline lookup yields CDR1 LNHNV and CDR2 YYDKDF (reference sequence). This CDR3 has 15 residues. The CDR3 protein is CATSILAGAYNEQFF.

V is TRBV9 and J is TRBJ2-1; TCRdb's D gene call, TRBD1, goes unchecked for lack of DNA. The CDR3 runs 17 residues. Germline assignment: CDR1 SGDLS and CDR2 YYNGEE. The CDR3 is CASSVRTGTGNNDEQFF.

This chain's CDR3 is CASSVGTTSTDTQYF. This chain joins TRBV9 and TRBJ2-3. Germline V gene sequence: CDR1 SGDLS, CDR2 YYNGEE. The CDR3 is made up of 15 amino acids.

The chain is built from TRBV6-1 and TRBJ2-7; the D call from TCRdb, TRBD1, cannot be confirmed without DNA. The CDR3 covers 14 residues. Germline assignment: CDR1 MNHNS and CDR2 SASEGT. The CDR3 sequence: CASSPRTETYEQYF.

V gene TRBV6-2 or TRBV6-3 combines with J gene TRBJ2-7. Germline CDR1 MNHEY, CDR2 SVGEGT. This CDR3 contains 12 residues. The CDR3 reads CASSQDLIEQYF.

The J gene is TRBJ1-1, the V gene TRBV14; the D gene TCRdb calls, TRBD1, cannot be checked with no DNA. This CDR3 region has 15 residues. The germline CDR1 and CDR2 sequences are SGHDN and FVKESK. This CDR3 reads CASSVHRAQNTEAFF.

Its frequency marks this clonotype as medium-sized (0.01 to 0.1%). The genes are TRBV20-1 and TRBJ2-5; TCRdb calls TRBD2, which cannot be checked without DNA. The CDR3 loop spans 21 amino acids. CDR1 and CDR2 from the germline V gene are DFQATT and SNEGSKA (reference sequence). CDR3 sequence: CSARGLDGLAGGPGMVETQYF.

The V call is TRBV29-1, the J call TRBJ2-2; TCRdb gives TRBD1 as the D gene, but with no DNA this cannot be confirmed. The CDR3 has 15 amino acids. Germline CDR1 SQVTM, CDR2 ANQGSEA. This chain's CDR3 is CSVELGQGVDGELFF.